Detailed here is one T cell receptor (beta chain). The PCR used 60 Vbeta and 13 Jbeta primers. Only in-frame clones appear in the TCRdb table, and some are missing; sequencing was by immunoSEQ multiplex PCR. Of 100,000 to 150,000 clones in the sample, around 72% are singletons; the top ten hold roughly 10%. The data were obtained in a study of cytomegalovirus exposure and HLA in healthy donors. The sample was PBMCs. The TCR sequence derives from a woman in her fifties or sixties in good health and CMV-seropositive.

The CDR3 coding sequence is TGTGCCAGCAGCCAAGGGAGCTACGAGCAGTACTTC. This translates into CASSQGSYEQYF. This chain joins TRBV4-2 and TRBJ2-7; D ambiguous. Trimming removed 1 base from V and 3 bases from J, with 4 bases in between. This CDR3 has 12 residues. The germline CDR1 and CDR2 sequences are LGHNA and YNFKEQ.